The clone carrying this TCR beta chain appeared many times. The antigen remains unidentified. This sample is part of a study of T cells in Graves' hyperthyroidism and ophthalmopathy. Study observations and caveats: Most clonotypes that expanded in the thyroid above 0.001 also showed up in blood.

V was clipped by 6 bases and J by 7 bases, with 8 bases between them. This CDR3 region has 11 residues. CDR1 is LNHDA, CDR2 SQIVND, per germline (reference sequence). Regions amplified from RNA transcripts were the TCR beta CDR3 regions. The HTBI set primed first-round TCR CDR3 RT-PCR. Using its own MiXCR run on the multiplex PCR reads, TCRdb lists one record per CDR3 protein. The sample carries more than 300,000 distinct CDR3 sequences, roughly 13% recorded once. The chain recombines TRBV19 with TRBJ2-3; no clear D. Sequences were obtained from blood. This TCR came from a woman aged 25 to 39 with Graves' hyperthyroidism. This chain's CDR3 is CASRREYTQYF. CDR3 in DNA: TGTGCCAGTAGGAGAGAATATACGCAGTATTTT.